The next 32 T cell receptor beta chains were all read from a single sample in a study of cytomegalovirus exposure and HLA in healthy donors. 13 Jbeta primers and 60 Vbeta primers were used for the PCR. Only in-frame clones appear in the TCRdb table, and some are missing; sequencing was by immunoSEQ multiplex PCR. The data show 69,000 or so clones, about 80% seen once. Input material: PBMCs. The receptors were gathered from a man aged 18 to 35 in good health and CMV-seronegative.

The chain uses TRBV28 and TRBJ2-2, with TRBD2 as a possible D gene (5 bases). The CDR3 runs to 13 residues. V was pared by 7 bases and J by 4 bases, with 10 bases between. Germline values: CDR1 MDHEN, CDR2 SYDVKM. The CDR3 protein is CASTSGATGELFF. CDR3 DNA sequence: TGTGCCAGCACAAGCGGAGCCACCGGGGAGCTGTTTTTT.

The chain is built from TRBV19 and TRBJ1-5; D gene ambiguous. V lost 1 base and J lost 0, with 7 bases in between. Germline values: CDR1 LNHDA, CDR2 SQIVND (reference sequence). The CDR3 covers 15 residues. The CDR3 protein is CASSIGGFSNQPQHF. The CDR3 bases are TGTGCCAGTAGTATAGGAGGGTTTAGCAATCAGCCCCAGCATTTT.

J is TRBJ2-2 and V is TRBV9, with a weak D call TRBD1 (6 bases). CDR1 is SGDLS and CDR2 is YYNGEE in the germline V gene. The CDR3 is made up of 14 amino acids. V was shortened by 4 bases and J by 6 bases, with 13 bases between the two germline ends. CDR3 residues: CASSPGSGAGELFF. CDR3 nucleotide sequence: TGTGCCAGCAGCCCGGGATCAGGGGCCGGGGAGCTGTTTTTT.

This chain joins TRBV27 and TRBJ2-2, with a tentative D call TRBD2 (7 bases). Germline V CDR1 and CDR2: MNHEY, SMNVEV (reference sequence). The CDR3 extends over 17 amino acids. V lost 3 bases to trimming and J lost 6 bases, with 20 bases between them. CDR3 sequence: CASSFTKGGGSAGELFF. The DNA for the CDR3 is TGTGCCAGCAGTTTTACGAAGGGGGGGGGATCGGCCGGGGAGCTGTTTTTT.

V is TRBV6-5 and J is TRBJ2-5, with TRBD2 identical over 8 bases. Germline V CDR1 and CDR2: MNHEY, SVGAGI. The CDR3 totals 13 residues. J gave up 4 bases and V 5 bases, and 3 bases lay outside the gene matches. The CDR3 nucleotides read TGTGCCAGCAGTAACCGGGGGGGAGAGACCCAGTACTTC. As protein: CASSNRGGETQYF.

J is TRBJ2-1 and V is TRBV7-9, with D unresolved. The CDR3 contains 13 residues. Germline values: CDR1 SEHNR, CDR2 FQNEAQ (reference sequence). Trimming pared 1 base from V and 4 bases from J, leaving 5 bases between. The CDR3 here is CASSLVQYNEQFF. DNA of the CDR3: TGTGCCAGCAGCTTAGTGCAGTACAATGAGCAGTTCTTC.

The CDR3 loop reads CATSRSLGSGEETQYF. The DNA of the CDR3 is TGTGCCACCAGCCGCTCGTTGGGTAGCGGGGAAGAGACCCAGTACTTC. The chain is built from TRBV15 and TRBJ2-5; 8 bases agree with TRBD2. After removal of 5 bases from V and 3 bases from J, the junction contained 11 bases not matched to a gene. The CDR3 length is 16 residues. Germline values: CDR1 LNHNV, CDR2 YYDKDF (reference sequence).

The V call is TRBV5-1, the J call TRBJ1-2; maybe TRBD1 (5 bases). The CDR3 sequence is 16 residues long. Trimming removed 1 base at V and 3 bases at J, with 16 bases between. The germline V gene has CDR1 SGHRS and CDR2 YFSETQ. CDR3 DNA: TGCGCCAGCAGCTTGTTGCCGGACATTGGGGACTATGGCTACACCTTC. This translates into CASSLLPDIGDYGYTF.

This clone is a singleton in its sample. The chain recombines TRBV21-1 with TRBJ1-4; the table calls TRBD1, which could not be checked here. TRBV21-1 corresponds to a pseudogene. The CDR3 covers 16 residues. The CDR3 reads CASSRGPARVNEKLFF. CDR3 in DNA: TGTGCCAGCAGCAGGGGGCCAGCAAGGGTTAATGAAAAACTGTTTTTT.

The chain is built from TRBV5-6 and TRBJ1-2; no firm D call. The V end was cut by 0 bases, the J end by 1 base, with 13 bases between. This CDR3 spans 16 amino acids. Per the germline V gene, CDR1 is SGHDT and CDR2 is YYEEEE. CDR3 region: CASSLVEGRDNYGYTF. The CDR3 DNA reads as TGTGCCAGCAGCTTGGTTGAGGGTAGGGATAACTATGGCTACACCTTC.

The V gene is TRBV9, the J gene TRBJ1-1; D remains unclear. V gave up 0 bases and J gave up 6 bases, with 12 bases separating them. Looked up from germline, CDR1 is SGDLS and CDR2 is YYNGEE. This CDR3 has 14 residues. CDR3 bases: TGTGCCAGCAGCGTAGGACTTATACGTTCTGAAGCTTTCTTT. Translating it yields CASSVGLIRSEAFF.

This chain connects TRBV2 to TRBJ1-4; TRBD1 matches 7 bases. Germline trimming cut 4 bases from V and 11 bases from J; bases unmatched to any gene: 7. The germline gives CDR1 SNHLY, CDR2 FYNNEI. This CDR3 comprises 13 residues. The DNA for the CDR3 is TGTGCCAGCAGTGGGGACAGTAGTGGGAAACTGTTTTTT. It codes for CASSGDSSGKLFF. Combining the CDR3 with reference TRBV2 and TRBJ1-4 gives the whole variable domain EPEVTQTPSHQVTQMGQEVILRCVPISNHLYFYWYRQILGQKVEFLVSFYNNEISEKSEIFDDQFSVERPDGSNFTLKIRSTKLEDSAMYFCASSGDSSGKLFFGSGTQLSVL.

This clone occurred a few times. The chain is built from TRBV7-2 and TRBJ2-3, with 11 bases that match TRBD2. The V gene end was trimmed by 4 bases and the J gene end by 1 base; junction bases not matched to a gene: 4. The CDR3 has 16 amino acids. Germline CDR1 reads SGHTA; CDR2 reads FQGNSA. For the CDR3, the DNA is TGTGCCAGCAGCTCCTTAGCGGGGGGGGGCACAGATACGCAGTATTTT. This sequence encodes CASSSLAGGGTDTQYF.

With respect to this clone: One end of the junction is discordant with germline, which a read error may explain. The chain couples TRBV5-6 to TRBJ1-1; 10 bases line up with TRBD1. The germline V gene has CDR1 SGHDT and CDR2 YYEEEE. The CDR3 has 15 residues. Here the CDR3 DNA reads TGTGCCAGCAGCTGGATAGGACAGGGGGGCACTGAAGCTCTCTTT. Translated: CASSWIGQGGTEALF.

The chain is built from TRBV4-2 and TRBJ1-5; maybe TRBD1 (6 bases). V dropped 1 base and J dropped 6 bases, with 16 bases sitting between them. The CDR3 extends over 16 amino acids. Germline lookup yields CDR1 LGHNA and CDR2 YNFKEQ. This CDR3 reads CASSQGDTRGLQPQHF. In DNA, the CDR3 is TGTGCCAGCAGCCAAGGAGACACCAGGGGCCTTCAGCCCCAGCATTTT.

The chain joins TRBV7-6 to TRBJ2-1; D uncertain. The CDR3 is made up of 14 amino acids. The V end was cut by 3 bases, the J end by 3 bases, with 9 bases between. Germline V gene data show CDR1 as SGHVS and CDR2 as FNYEAQ. The CDR3 here is CASSLAQIYNEQFF. For the CDR3, the DNA is TGTGCCAGCAGCTTGGCCCAGATCTACAATGAGCAGTTCTTC.

This clone turned up a few times. V is TRBV10-1 and J is TRBJ1-2; 7 bases line up with TRBD1. The CDR3 runs 15 residues. The V gene end was trimmed by 8 bases and the J gene end by 4 bases; junction bases not matched to a gene: 13. The germline V gene has CDR1 WNHNN and CDR2 SYGVQD (reference sequence). The CDR3 DNA is TGCGCCAGCGGCCTCAAAGATCAGGGGGGCTATGGCTACACCTTC. It translates to CASGLKDQGGYGYTF.

The chain joins TRBV7-6 to TRBJ1-3; unclear D gene. V lost 1 base and J 0 bases, leaving 7 bases between the germline ends. CDR3 length: 15 residues. Germline V gives CDR1 SGHVS, CDR2 FNYEAQ. CDR3 residues: CASSLVLSSGNTIYF. The DNA of the CDR3 is TGTGCCAGCAGCTTAGTATTGAGCTCTGGAAACACCATATATTTT. Looking up the rest from reference TRBV7-6 and TRBJ1-3 gives the full variable domain: GAGVSQSPRYKVTKRGQDVALRCDPISGHVSLYWYRQALGQGPEFLTYFNYEAQQDKSGLPNDRFSAERPEGSISTLTIQRTEQRDSAMYRCASSLVLSSGNTIYFGEGSWLTVV.

The chain has TRBV5-4 and TRBJ1-4; TRBD1 agrees at 9 bases. Looked up from germline, CDR1 is SGHNT and CDR2 is YYREEE (reference sequence). This CDR3 has 15 amino acids. Trimming removed 2 bases from V and 7 bases from J; junction bases left unmatched: 6. CDR3 protein: CASSFGDRDVEKLFF. The CDR3 region has the DNA TGTGCCAGCAGCTTCGGGGACAGGGATGTTGAAAAACTGTTTTTT.

The chain is built from TRBV9 and TRBJ2-2; perhaps TRBD1 as D (5 bases). This CDR3 has 17 amino acids. Trimming pared 3 bases from V and 4 bases from J, leaving 19 bases between. In germline, CDR1 is SGDLS, CDR2 YYNGEE. CDR3 sequence reads: CASSAQAGKGVTGELFF. The CDR3, as DNA: TGTGCCAGCAGCGCTCAGGCAGGGAAAGGGGTCACCGGGGAGCTGTTTTTT.

This clone was recorded once. The gene calls are TRBV6-1 and TRBJ1-6; D is unclear. The germline V and J ends were trimmed by 8 bases and 13 bases, with 24 bases remaining between them. Germline V gene lookup returns CDR1 MNHNS and CDR2 SASEGT. This CDR3 has 15 amino acids. CDR3 amino acids: CASRGSEHLSVPLHF. CDR3 nucleotide sequence: TGTGCCAGCCGAGGGTCGGAGCACTTATCCGTCCCCCTCCACTTT.

The chain combines TRBV9 with TRBJ2-3; D might be TRBD2 (6 bases). The germline V gene encodes CDR1 SGDLS and CDR2 YYNGEE. Trimming cost V 0 bases and J 2 bases, with 13 bases left between them. The CDR3 has 16 amino acids. CDR3 nucleotide sequence: TGTGCCAGCAGCGTAGTCGGGGTAGCGGCCACAGATACGCAGTATTTT. Translated: CASSVVGVAATDTQYF.

Comment on this clone: A junction end diverges from the germline sequence, so it may reflect a read error. The rearrangement joins TRBV18 to TRBJ1-2; D is ambiguous. Germline loops: CDR1 KGHSH, CDR2 LQKENI. CDR3 length: 12 amino acids. The CDR3 loop reads CASSPLSAGPIF. The CDR3 nucleotides read TGTGCCAGCTCACCTCTTTCCGCAGGCCCTATCTTC.

Concerning this clone: A junction end diverges from the germline sequence, so it may reflect a read error. The chain carries TRBV7-2 and TRBJ1-5; D possibly corresponds to TRBD1 (6 bases). CDR3 length: 17 amino acids. Germline lookup yields CDR1 SGHTA and CDR2 FQGNSA. This CDR3 is CAGSLVGGAGGNQPQHF. CDR3 DNA: TGTGCCGGCAGCTTAGTTGGGGGCGCAGGGGGCAATCAGCCCCAGCATTTT. Variable domain in full (rest from reference TRBV7-2 and TRBJ1-5): GAGVSQSPSNKVTEKGKDVELRCDPISGHTALYWYRQSLGQGLEFLIYFQGNSAPDKSGLPSDRFSAERTGGSVSTLTIQRTQQEDSAVYLCAGSLVGGAGGNQPQHFGDGTRLSIL.

In DNA form, the CDR3 reads TGTGCCAGCAGCGTTCTATCCGGGGTCTCTGGAAACACCATATATTTT. Its translation is CASSVLSGVSGNTIYF. The chain uses TRBV9 and TRBJ1-3; unclear D gene. The CDR3 extends over 16 amino acids. The germline gives CDR1 SGDLS, CDR2 YYNGEE. The V end lost 2 bases, the J end lost 0 bases, and 12 bases lay between the germline ends.

The chain joins TRBV6-1 to TRBJ2-3; TRBD2 matches 8 bases. CDR1 is MNHNS and CDR2 is SASEGT in the germline V gene. J lost 4 bases, V lost 10 bases, and 10 bases had no gene match. This CDR3 has 14 amino acids. The CDR3 nucleotides read TGTGCCACCAACGGGGGGGCAATATCAGATACGCAGTATTTT. This gives the protein CATNGGAISDTQYF.

This sequence joins TRBV19 and TRBJ1-5, with 8 bases lining up with TRBD1. Germline loops: CDR1 LNHDA, CDR2 SQIVND (reference sequence). The V and J ends lost 3 bases and 4 bases, in that order; junction bases with no gene match: 5. The CDR3 has 15 amino acids. CDR3 protein: CASSIGTGLNQPQHF. The CDR3 DNA reads as TGTGCCAGTAGTATTGGGACAGGATTAAATCAGCCCCAGCATTTT.

The V gene is TRBV2, the J gene TRBJ2-5; the D gene is possibly TRBD2 (5 bases). From germline, CDR1 is SNHLY and CDR2 FYNNEI. The CDR3 has 13 residues. V was trimmed by 7 bases and J by 2 bases, leaving 11 bases between them. In nucleotides, the CDR3 is TGTGCCAGCAACCGGGATGCGCAAGAGACCCAGTACTTC. Translation: CASNRDAQETQYF.

This clone has just a few counts. This rearrangement joins TRBV19 to TRBJ1-5; D is undetermined. Germline assignment: CDR1 LNHDA and CDR2 SQIVND (reference sequence). CDR3 length: 16 residues. Trimming shortened V by 3 bases and J by 5 bases, and 17 bases separated the two germline ends. CDR3 sequence: CASSIWLVGHDQPQHF. The CDR3 DNA follows: TGTGCCAGTAGTATTTGGCTCGTTGGGCACGATCAGCCCCAGCATTTT.

This rearrangement joins TRBV20-1 to TRBJ2-4, with 10 positions matching TRBD1. Germline trimming cut 6 bases from V and 14 bases from J; bases unmatched to any gene: 7. The CDR3 consists of 11 residues. Per germline, CDR1 DFQATT and CDR2 SNEGSKA (reference sequence). The CDR3 reads CSARRGTGEYF. CDR3 in DNA: TGCAGTGCCCGCCGTGGGACAGGGGAGTACTTC.

The genes are TRBV6-5 and TRBJ1-2; TRBD1 matches 7 bases. The V gene end was trimmed by 5 bases and the J gene end by 2 bases; junction bases not matched to a gene: 5. The CDR3 has 14 amino acids. Per the germline V gene, CDR1 is MNHEY and CDR2 is SVGAGI. CDR3 DNA sequence: TGTGCCAGCAGTCGGGGACAGCTGAACTATGGCTACACCTTC. Protein product: CASSRGQLNYGYTF.

The V gene is TRBV11-1, the J gene TRBJ1-1; D gene uncertain. The CDR3 is 13 residues long. Germline CDR1 is SGHAT and CDR2 is FQDESV (reference sequence). The V and J ends lost 5 bases and 4 bases respectively, with 11 bases between them. CDR3 sequence reads: CASSAGVGTEAFF. The CDR3 bases are TGTGCCAGCAGCGCGGGCGTTGGCACTGAAGCTTTCTTT.